The entry below describes one T cell receptor beta chain. The CDR3 contains 11 residues. The germline CDR1 and CDR2 sequences are WNHNN and SYGVQD (reference sequence). The V end lost 3 bases, the J end lost 8 bases, and 4 bases lay between the germline ends. These data come from a study of blood T cell repertoires in COVID-19. Whole-study context: PBMCs, B-cell-depleted T cells, or T cells were the source of the cDNA or gDNA that made up the material.

As originally analysed: Counts of nucleated cells, estimated from reference gene primer amplification, were obtained. Measured with immunoSEQ multiplex PCR; TCRdb has only the in-frame clones, and not every one. From that table come the V and J calls and clone size; the DNA was used to work out D and trimming. The sample has roughly 34,000 clones, 75% to 90% seen once. Sample: peripheral blood. The TCR sequence derives from a woman of 80 years or more with active or convalescent COVID-19. The V gene is TRBV10-1, the J gene TRBJ2-2; D gene ambiguous. CDR3 sequence: CASSDSGELFF. The CDR3 DNA reads TGCGCCAGCAGTGATTCGGGGGAGCTGTTTTTT.